The subject of this entry is one T cell receptor beta chain. Antigen: not known. Next came a second PCR, run for 7 to 11 cycles, which used a sample-barcoded 5' primer along with a J-beta primer mix. A template-switch adaptor containing 12 random nucleotides labeled each cDNA molecule. Sequencing yielded, for each sample, at least 3 million paired-end reads carrying CDR3. In TCRdb, the 5' RACE reads were re-called with MiXCR into one record per CDR3 protein. This table has around 870,000 distinct CDR3 sequences, about 28% appearing once. The data are from a study of blood T cells in healthy people across ages. The germline gives CDR1 MNHNS, CDR2 SASEGT. V shed 5 bases, J shed 11 bases, and the junction held 17 bases outside the gene matches. The CDR3 totals 16 residues. General study points: Long-lived donors had more naive CD4+ cells and higher diversity than aged donors. Roughly linear age-related decline in beta diversity appeared, significant by age about 40.

The chain couples TRBV6-1 to TRBJ2-5; 10 bases agree with TRBD2. The source of this sequence is a woman of 80 years or more in good health. Sequencing was carried out using blood. The CDR3 loop reads CASSIQRGGRLVEQYF. The CDR3 bases are TGTGCCAGCAGTATCCAGCGGGGGGGCCGACTTGTTGAGCAGTACTTC.